The entry below describes one T cell receptor beta chain. Its antigen remains undetermined. No base quality information exists; no much larger clone differs at one position. This specimen belongs to a study of T cell responses to AZD1222 COVID-19 vaccine (dated by TCRdb to 2020 to 2023). The study in broad terms: TCR sequencing was performed for about 240 trial participants, of whom approximately 200 were given two doses of AZD1222 and approximately 25 were given two doses of MenACWY control vaccine. Trial participants were enrolled into age subgroups of 18-55, 56-69 and 70-plus years, which contained about 150, 28 and 57 TCR-sequenced participants, respectively. Study-wide findings and limitations: Participants were mostly white British and included more females than males, and it was suggested by the authors that clonal diversity may have been underestimated. A significant rise in spike-specific TCR breadth and depth was observed after two AZD1222 doses relative to day 0 and relative to MenACWY recipients. Epitopes outside the regions mutated in the B.1.351 and B.1.1.7 variants were reportedly recognized by nearly half of the unique spike-specific TCRs. Because no samples from the day 14 peak response were available, repertoires could be characterized only after the peak T cell response. CD4 TCRs associated with the vaccine covered the entire spike protein, and the dominant responses were in regions 160-218 and 743-854. Conclusions about previously exposed vaccinees are limited because only six or seven AZD1222 recipients were SARS-CoV-2 seropositive at baseline. The 56-69-year group was small, and its depth increase did not reach significance, likely because of low power.

Taken with the paper, the label for time point translates to: about 28 days (+/-7) after the second vaccine dose. AZD1222 recipients with second doses at about 4 weeks or about 12 weeks were pooled, because spike-specific TCR depth and breadth did not differ between schedules. The vaccinee samples were drawn from two UK trials, COV001 and COV002, one of which was a single-blind randomized controlled phase 2/3 trial testing AZD1222 (ChAdOx1 nCoV-19) in healthy adults. For TCRbeta chain sequencing, PBMC samples from trial participants were taken at day 0 and at day 28 after the second dose. The CDR3 regions of human TCRbeta chains were analyzed by immunosequencing. The authors' pipeline ran thus. Repertoire TCRs were matched against a reference library of SARS-CoV-2-specific TCRs generated with the MIRA antigen-specificity platform. Breadth was defined as the fraction of unique TCRs that were SARS-CoV-2-associated. Depth was defined as the fraction of total T cells that were SARS-CoV-2-associated. Using the MIRA data, every spike-specific TCR was mapped to the spike region that the TCR reacted to and assigned to either a CD4 or a CD8 class. Log10-transformed breadth and depth values were compared by one-way ANOVA with Sidak's multiple comparisons tests. Held by TCRdb, this immuneACCESS table contains in-frame sequences only and omits some clones. Under half of the omission traces to an unresolved V gene where checked; the cause of the rest is unknown. Clone size and the V and J calls come from that table; the DNA yielded D and trimming. This sample has 150,000 to 200,000 clones in its table, and just over 90% of those were observed once. The ten most abundant clones make up approximately 1.3% of the sample.

Via the germline V gene, CDR1 is LGHNT and CDR2 FRNRAP. The CDR3 goes from the cysteine to the phenylalanine over 14 residues. The CDR3 DNA has 42 bases and is translated from base 1. V is cut back by 3 bases and J by 7 bases, with 4 bases in the junction unmatched. The clonotype comes from an adult who received the AZD1222 COVID-19 vaccine. This specimen consisted of peripheral blood, obtained 28 days after the second AZD1222 dose. The chain joins TRBV12-5 to TRBJ1-2, with 11 middle bases fitting TRBD1. The DNA reads TGTGCTAGTGGTTTTTGGGACAGGGGGGGTGGCTACACCTTC. This yields the protein CASGFWDRGGGYTF.